Given below is one T cell receptor (beta chain) in context. One junction end does not reproduce the germline sequence, and a read error may be involved. The CDR3 sequence is 15 residues long. The germline CDR1 and CDR2 sequences are MGHRA and YSYEKL. The data stem from a study of blood T cell repertoires in COVID-19. About the study: From the United States, Italy and Spain came samples of acute and convalescent COVID-19. T cells, B-cell-depleted T cells, or PBMCs supplied cDNA or gDNA.

In the authors' workflow: Estimates of nucleated cell counts were drawn from the amplification of reference gene primers. Libraries were prepared by immunoSEQ multiplex PCR; TCRdb keeps only in-frame clonotypes and omits some of them. V and J calls and clone size are copied from that table; D and trimming were computed from the DNA. The sample contains 170,000 or so clones, approximately 88% of which appear only once. Patients from Seattle were sampled longitudinally, starting during active infection. This chain connects TRBV4-1 to TRBJ1-5; 9 bases map to TRBD1. The receptor comes from a woman in her thirties or forties with COVID-19, enrolled during active disease. The sequencing sample was made of peripheral blood. CDR3 region: CASSQEDRGGQPQHF. Here the CDR3 DNA reads TGCGCCAGCAGTCAAGAGGACAGGGGAGGTCAGCCCCAGCATTTT.